This T cell receptor (beta chain) is drawn from a study of blood T cell repertoires in COVID-19. Across the whole study: Whether acute or convalescent, the COVID-19 samples came from the United States, Italy and Spain. From T cells, B-cell-depleted T cells, or PBMCs came the material, which was cDNA or gDNA.

Authors' methods: The assay estimated nucleated cells by amplifying reference gene primers. The data were produced by immunoSEQ multiplex PCR, yet TCRdb's version contains in-frame clones alone and is incomplete. That table supplies the V and J calls and clone size; D and trimming were determined from the DNA. The sample records roughly 40,000 clones, about 86% being singletons. The V gene end was trimmed by 1 base and the J gene end by 0 bases; junction bases not matched to a gene: 5. CDR1 and CDR2 (germline): SGHNT, YENEEA. The CDR3 is 17 amino acids. The genes are TRBV11-3 and TRBJ2-3; 9 bases map to TRBD2. Sequencing input: peripheral blood. The clonotype comes from a man between 65 and 85 years old with acute or convalescent COVID-19. The CDR3 region has the DNA TGTGCCAGCAGCTTAGGAACTAGCGGGTATAGCACAGATACGCAGTATTTT. This codes for CASSLGTSGYSTDTQYF.